What follows are 21 T cell receptor beta chains derived from one specimen sequenced in a study of sequential checkpoint blockade in melanoma (dated by TCRdb to between 2018 and 2020). The library was made by the immunoSEQ multiplex PCR assay. The table was pulled from immuneACCESS by TCRdb, which kept in-frame rearrangements only. Such tables lose some clones; where checked, under half of the loss comes from unresolved V genes, and the rest has no known cause. In all, the sample holds several thousand clones, and around 80% of those were seen once. Of the sample, roughly 18% falls within the top ten clones. In the paper's terms, the treatment or condition label means: randomized to nivolumab then ipilimumab (arm A) or the reverse (arm B). Sequenced material: CD8+ T cells sorted from blood (inferred from file names), taken from a patient given nivolumab and ipilimumab in sequence. These receptor sequences come from a human donor with melanoma.

This clone was recorded once. This sequence joins TRBV27 and TRBJ2-1, with a weak D call TRBD2 (5 bases). Between the trimmed V and J ends, which lost 5 bases and 5 bases, there was a span of 16 bases. CDR1 and CDR2 from the germline V gene are MNHEY and SMNVEV (reference sequence). The CDR3 sequence is 15 residues long. DNA for the CDR3: TGTGCCAGCAGTAATCCCCGGAGCGGAAACAATGAGCAGTTCTTC. Its protein product is CASSNPRSGNNEQFF.

The genes are TRBV5-1 and TRBJ2-1; 12 nucleotides agree with TRBD2. J gave up 0 bases and V 0 bases, and 7 bases lay outside the gene matches. Germline CDR1 SGHRS, CDR2 YFSETQ. The CDR3 runs to 19 residues. CDR3 coding DNA: TGCGCCAGCAGCTTGGCTCTAGCGGGAGGGCCGAGCTCCTACAATGAGCAGTTCTTC. This codes for CASSLALAGGPSSYNEQFF.

This sequence joins TRBV29-1 and TRBJ2-1; 7 bases agree with TRBD1. The CDR3 consists of 13 residues. V trimming: 4 bases; J trimming: 7 bases; junction bases outside the gene matches: 7. CDR1 is SQVTM and CDR2 is ANQGSEA in the germline V gene. In DNA form, the CDR3 reads TGCAGCGTTGCACAAACAGGGGAGAATGAGCAGTTCTTC. Protein: CSVAQTGENEQFF.

The chain links TRBV4-3 to TRBJ1-1; D gene ambiguous. The CDR3 length is 14 residues. With 1 base removed from V and 1 base from J, the gap between germline ends came to 7 bases. The germline V gene has CDR1 LGHNA and CDR2 YSLEER. The CDR3 is CASSQAAGNTEAFF. Here the CDR3 DNA reads TGCGCCAGCAGCCAAGCTGCCGGGAACACTGAAGCTTTCTTT.

This chain uses TRBV6-1 with TRBJ2-3, with D possibly matching TRBD2 (5 bases). Trimming shortened V by 1 base and J by 2 bases, and 10 bases separated the two germline ends. CDR1 is MNHNS, CDR2 SASEGT, per germline. The CDR3 loop spans 15 amino acids. The CDR3 reads CASSEEVATTDTQYF. The CDR3 DNA reads as TGTGCCAGCAGTGAAGAGGTAGCGACCACAGATACGCAGTATTTT.

V usage is TRBV4-1 and J usage is TRBJ2-3; maybe TRBD2 (6 bases). Trimming stripped 0 bases from V and 1 base from J, with 14 bases between. The CDR3 consists of 17 residues. The germline V gene has CDR1 MGHRA and CDR2 YSYEKL. In nucleotides, the CDR3 is TGCGCCAGCAGCCAAGAGGGGGACTTGACGGGCACAGATACGCAGTATTTT. This sequence encodes CASSQEGDLTGTDTQYF.

This clone was counted between two and nine times. The genes are TRBV4-3 and TRBJ2-7, with 11 bases lining up with TRBD2. The length of the CDR3 is 16 residues. V dropped 4 bases and J dropped 2; count of bases not matched to a gene: 7. Germline lookup yields CDR1 LGHNA and CDR2 YSLEER. The CDR3 here is CASSRALAGEPYEQYF. Written as DNA, the CDR3 is TGCGCCAGCAGCCGAGCACTAGCGGGAGAGCCCTACGAGCAGTACTTC.

The CDR3 reads CASSLAVGQGKDGYTF. The CDR3 DNA sequence: TGTGCCAGCAGCTTAGCGGTGGGGCAGGGGAAGGACGGCTACACCTTC. The chain uses TRBV7-6 and TRBJ1-2; a weak D match, TRBD1 (6 bases). Looked up from germline, CDR1 is SGHVS and CDR2 is FNYEAQ. Trimming took 0 bases from V and 8 from J, leaving 19 bases between them. This CDR3 region has 16 residues.

CDR3 residues: CASSLGGLEQYF. CDR3 coding DNA: TGTGCCAGCAGCCTCGGCGGCCTCGAGCAGTACTTC. The chain has TRBV7-6 and TRBJ2-7, with D uncertain. V lost 5 bases, J lost 6 bases, and 11 bases lay in between. CDR3 size: 12 residues. Looked up from germline, CDR1 is SGHVS and CDR2 is FNYEAQ.

The J gene is TRBJ2-2, the V gene TRBV7-3, with unresolved D. This CDR3 is built from 13 residues. V gave up 2 bases and J gave up 4 bases, with 5 bases separating them. Germline V gives CDR1 SGHTA, CDR2 FQGTGA. CDR3 loop: CASSLVSTGELFF. In DNA, the CDR3 is TGTGCCAGCAGCTTAGTTAGCACCGGGGAGCTGTTTTTT.

Only one count was recorded for this clone. The V call is TRBV7-8, the J call TRBJ2-1; 13 bases agree with TRBD2. The CDR3 extends over 15 amino acids. The V gene end was trimmed by 6 bases and the J gene end by 4 bases; junction bases not matched to a gene: 3. Germline V gene lookup returns CDR1 SGHVS and CDR2 FQNEAQ. CDR3 loop: CASSRTSGGYNEQFF. The CDR3 region has the DNA TGTGCCAGCAGTCGGACTAGCGGGGGTTACAATGAGCAGTTCTTC.

V usage is TRBV7-9 and J usage is TRBJ2-3; weak D call: TRBD1 (6 bases). Trimming removed 5 bases at V and 0 bases at J, with 24 bases between. CDR3 length: 19 residues. CDR1 and CDR2 from the germline V gene are SEHNR and FQNEAQ (reference sequence). The DNA for the CDR3 is TGTGCCAGCAGCACCCCCCGGGACAAGGACAAACGTAGCACAGATACGCAGTATTTT. It translates to CASSTPRDKDKRSTDTQYF.

The chain recombines TRBV6-5 with TRBJ2-7, with 7 bases fitting TRBD2. The CDR3 has 13 residues. J was trimmed by 2 bases and V by 6 bases; bases with no gene match: 4. From germline, CDR1 is MNHEY and CDR2 SVGAGI. The CDR3 DNA is TGTGCCAGCAGGCCTAGCGGCCCCTACGAGCAGTACTTC. Protein sequence: CASRPSGPYEQYF.

The chain links TRBV10-2 to TRBJ2-2; TRBD1 might be the D (6 bases). Germline V lookup: CDR1 WSHSY, CDR2 SAAADI. This CDR3 contains 16 residues. Trimming took off 3 bases at V and 2 bases at J, with 13 bases between the two ends. In DNA, the CDR3 is TGCGCCAGCAGTGAACAGGGCAGGGATAACACCGGGGAGCTGTTTTTT. As protein: CASSEQGRDNTGELFF.

J is TRBJ2-7 and V is TRBV10-3; TRBD2 matches at 11 bases. Germline CDR1 ENHRY, CDR2 SYGVKD. There are 14 residues in the CDR3. After removal of 3 bases from V and 4 bases from J, the junction contained 2 bases not matched to a gene. CDR3 residues: CAISETSGGYEQYF. CDR3 nucleotides: TGTGCCATCAGTGAAACTAGCGGGGGTTACGAGCAGTACTTC.

The V and J genes are TRBV18 and TRBJ2-7; 10 bases map to TRBD1. V lost 5 bases and J lost 2; bases outside the gene matches: 9. Germline-derived CDR1 and CDR2 are KGHSH and LQKENI. The CDR3 has 16 residues. In nucleotides, the CDR3 is TGTGCCAGCTCATCCGAGGACAGGGGGACCCCCTACGAGCAGTACTTC. It yields the protein CASSSEDRGTPYEQYF.

V usage is TRBV27 and J usage is TRBJ2-2; D is possibly TRBD2 (7 bases). V lost 1 base and J 9 bases, leaving 9 bases between the germline ends. The CDR3 is made up of 13 amino acids. Germline V gene lookup returns CDR1 MNHEY and CDR2 SMNVEV (reference sequence). Here the CDR3 DNA reads TGTGCCAGCAGTTTATGGGGGGGCAGGGAGCTGTTTTTT. Translation: CASSLWGGRELFF.

The chain couples TRBV4-3 to TRBJ2-7; TRBD2 might be the D (7 bases). This CDR3 is 16 amino acids long. Germline V gene lookup returns CDR1 LGHNA and CDR2 YSLEER. The V and J ends lost 0 bases and 4 bases respectively, with 16 bases between them. The DNA for the CDR3 is TGCGCCAGCAGCCAAGAGACGGGGGGCCCTACTTACGAGCAGTACTTC. It yields the protein CASSQETGGPTYEQYF.

V is TRBV29-1 and J is TRBJ2-7; D not resolved. Trimming shortened V by 7 bases and J by 5 bases, and 9 bases separated the two germline ends. CDR3 size: 10 residues. Germline CDR1 reads SQVTM; CDR2 reads ANQGSEA. CDR3 sequence (DNA): TGCAGCGCTTTATTCGACGAGCAGTACTTC. The encoded protein is CSALFDEQYF.

The chain is built from TRBV27 and TRBJ2-1; the match to TRBD2 covers 10 bases. Germline values: CDR1 MNHEY, CDR2 SMNVEV (reference sequence). With V trimmed by 3 bases and J by 6 bases, 5 bases remained unmatched. This CDR3 comprises 15 residues. CDR3 nucleotides: TGTGCCAGCAGTTTGCGACTAGCGGGCTCCAATGAGCAGTTCTTC. Amino acid sequence: CASSLRLAGSNEQFF.

The chain uses TRBV7-6 and TRBJ2-1; D remains unclear. This CDR3 has 13 amino acids. Germline V gives CDR1 SGHVS, CDR2 FNYEAQ. The ends were cut back, 2 bases at V and 7 bases at J, with 9 bases in the middle. CDR3 in DNA: TGTGCCAGCAGCTTATCGCCGAGAAATGAGCAGTTCTTC. Amino acid sequence: CASSLSPRNEQFF.